Below, 5 T cell receptor beta chains from the same sample are listed, as sequenced in a study of T-cell reconstitution after alpha-beta-depleted transplantation in children. Using unique molecular identifiers, the investigators prepared the TCRbeta library. TCRdb processed the PCR reads anew with MiXCR; each CDR3 protein has one entry. The sample carries around 300,000 distinct CDR3 sequences, around 10% recorded once. Sequenced material: PBMCs, taken before TCRalphabeta/CD19-depleted stem cell transplant. These receptor sequences come from a boy less than two years old with acute myeloid leukemia, due to receive a stem cell transplant.

This clonotype showed up many times. The genes are TRBV4-2 and TRBJ2-5; 8 bases are a match to TRBD2. In germline, CDR1 is LGHNA, CDR2 YNFKEQ. There are 17 residues in the CDR3. J lost 1 base, V lost 4 bases, and 11 bases had no gene match. CDR3 nucleotide sequence: TGTGCCAGCAGCCTGCACCCTACCGGGACTAGCCAAGAGACCCAGTACTTC. This translates into CASSLHPTGTSQETQYF.

This clonotype was recorded many times. The V and J genes are TRBV15 and TRBJ1-5; a possible D gene is TRBD1 (5 bases). CDR3 size: 16 residues. Trimming took 0 bases from V and 0 from J, leaving 9 bases between them. Germline assignment: CDR1 LNHNV and CDR2 YYDKDF (reference sequence). The CDR3 nucleotides are TGTGCCACCAGCAGAGAAGGGGCGTATAGCAATCAGCCCCAGCATTTT. It yields the protein CATSREGAYSNQPQHF.

At least ten counts were recorded for this clonotype. The V call is TRBV5-1, the J call TRBJ2-7; D not resolved. Germline values: CDR1 SGHRS, CDR2 YFSETQ. The CDR3 has 14 residues. The ends were cut back, 0 bases at V and 4 bases at J, with 11 bases in the middle. CDR3 region: CASSLDSSPYEQYF. CDR3 DNA: TGCGCCAGCAGCTTGGATTCCAGCCCTTACGAGCAGTACTTC.

Many counts were recorded for this clonotype. The CDR3 nucleotides are TGCGCCAGCCGACCCGTTACAAATGAGAACACTGAAGCTTTCTTT. Its translation: CASRPVTNENTEAFF. This sequence joins TRBV5-1 and TRBJ1-1; D remains unclear. Trimming stripped 7 bases from V and 1 base from J, with 17 bases between. Per the germline V gene, CDR1 is SGHRS and CDR2 is YFSETQ. This CDR3 is built from 15 residues.

The table lists this clonotype with many counts. J is TRBJ2-2 and V is TRBV29-1; TRBD1 is a possible D gene (6 bases). Trimming shortened V by 6 bases and J by 0 bases, and 8 bases separated the two germline ends. CDR3 length: 13 residues. The germline V gene encodes CDR1 SQVTM and CDR2 ANQGSEA. CDR3 sequence: CSVTGSNTGELFF. In nucleotides, the CDR3 is TGCAGCGTCACAGGGTCGAACACCGGGGAGCTGTTTTTT.